A selection of T cell receptor beta chains follows, all from one sample in a study of cytomegalovirus exposure and HLA in healthy donors. The table came from immunoSEQ multiplex PCR; TCRdb's copy has only in-frame clones and leaves some out. The table lists about 100,000 clones, approximately 76% of them singletons. The sample consisted of PBMCs. The receptors originated from a man in his forties or fifties in good health and CMV-seropositive. The CDR3 runs from the conserved cysteine through the conserved F or W.

j_gene: TRBJ2-6; v_gene: TRBV7-9; CDR3aa: CASSSRVAGANVLTF
j_gene: TRBJ2-3; v_gene: TRBV28; CDR3aa: CASSPRVGTGADTQYF
j_gene: TRBJ2-3; v_gene: TRBV4-3; CDR3aa: CASSQDWTSGTTDTQYF
j_gene: TRBJ1-5; v_gene: TRBV5-1; CDR3aa: CASSARWDQPQHF
j_gene: TRBJ2-4; v_gene: TRBV6-1; CDR3aa: CASSELAGLAKNIQYF
j_gene: TRBJ2-7; v_gene: TRBV6-5; CDR3aa: CASISSGRGSYEQYF
j_gene: TRBJ2-3; v_gene: TRBV28; CDR3aa: CASSLWLGGALSDTQYF
j_gene: TRBJ1-1; v_gene: TRBV4-1; CDR3aa: CASSSGQGGEAFF
j_gene: TRBJ2-1; v_gene: TRBV6-6; CDR3aa: CASSYVGAGGYNEQFF
j_gene: TRBJ1-1; v_gene: TRBV7-8; CDR3aa: CASSLESVTEAFF
j_gene: TRBJ2-2; v_gene: TRBV18; CDR3aa: CASSPAAENTGELFF
j_gene: TRBJ1-2; v_gene: TRBV27; CDR3aa: CASSLAQGTNYGYTF
j_gene: TRBJ2-1; v_gene: TRBV7-9; CDR3aa: CASSPDRVVIDEQFF
j_gene: TRBJ2-1; v_gene: TRBV7-2; CDR3aa: CASSWTSGGRNEQFF
j_gene: TRBJ1-1; v_gene: TRBV28; CDR3aa: CASSLPGGGLAFF
j_gene: TRBJ2-2; v_gene: TRBV5-1; CDR3aa: CASKLRAGSNPGELFF
j_gene: TRBJ1-1; v_gene: TRBV27; CDR3aa: CASSPWTDTEAFF
j_gene: TRBJ1-4; v_gene: TRBV4-2; CDR3aa: CASSQEAEPNEKLFF
j_gene: TRBJ2-2; v_gene: TRBV4-1; CDR3aa: CASSTTPLKRGGHTGELFF
j_gene: TRBJ1-2; v_gene: TRBV28; CDR3aa: CASSLRTGGVDYGYTF
j_gene: TRBJ2-7; v_gene: TRBV6-5; CDR3aa: CASSTTSGSYEQYF
j_gene: TRBJ2-3; v_gene: TRBV7-9; CDR3aa: CASSTDRHYTDTQYF
j_gene: TRBJ2-7; v_gene: TRBV18; CDR3aa: CASSQGASGGNYEQYF
j_gene: TRBJ1-5; v_gene: TRBV10-3; CDR3aa: CAISGTGDQPQHF
j_gene: TRBJ2-3; v_gene: TRBV6-6; CDR3aa: CASSPLAGVSTDTQYF
j_gene: TRBJ2-5; v_gene: TRBV7-2; CDR3aa: CASSLYAYIGQETQYF
j_gene: TRBJ2-3; v_gene: TRBV10-3; CDR3aa: CAIRRTSGGASTDTQYF
j_gene: TRBJ2-3; v_gene: TRBV28; CDR3aa: CASPPRGGITDTQYF
j_gene: TRBJ2-4; v_gene: TRBV18; CDR3aa: CASSPPGAKNIQYF